The 13 T cell receptor beta chains below come from one sample, sequenced in a study of shared T cell receptors in the human thymus. This table comes from immunoSEQ multiplex PCR, and its TCRdb copy is limited to in-frame clones, with some not included. The table records roughly 660,000 clones, more than 75% of them present only once. These data also formed part of another study, on human thymus T cells.

Material for sequencing was thymocytes. The source is a boy less than two years old with a congenital heart defect.

V and J are TRBV11-3 and TRBJ2-5, with a weak D call TRBD2 (6 bases). The CDR3 is 15 residues long. Germline V gene lookup returns CDR1 SGHNT and CDR2 YENEEA. V lost 5 bases, J lost 4 bases, and 17 bases lay in between. DNA for the CDR3: TGTGCCAGCAGCGCTAGGACGGAGGGGCGAGAGACCCAGTACTTC. Its protein product is CASSARTEGRETQYF.

The chain combines TRBV30 with TRBJ2-1, with D maybe TRBD2 (6 bases). In germline, CDR1 is GTSNPN, CDR2 SVGIG (reference sequence). V was cut by 0 bases and J by 0 bases, with 15 bases left in between. The CDR3 is 17 residues long. CDR3 sequence (DNA): TGTGCCTGGAGTGTACCGAGGCGGGATCGCTCCTACAATGAGCAGTTCTTC. It codes for CAWSVPRRDRSYNEQFF.

This clone appeared a few times. This rearrangement joins TRBV4-3 to TRBJ1-2, with 7 bases matching TRBD1. V was pared by 5 bases and J by 0 bases, with 12 bases of the junction left unmatched. The CDR3 has 17 amino acids. From germline, CDR1 is LGHNA and CDR2 YSLEER. CDR3 coding DNA: TGCGCCAGCAGCACCAAAGAGGGGGCGGCCCCTAACTATGGCTACACCTTC. This codes for CASSTKEGAAPNYGYTF.

V gene TRBV28 combines with J gene TRBJ1-4; tentatively, D is TRBD1 (6 bases). Germline-derived CDR1 and CDR2 are MDHEN and SYDVKM. Between the trimmed V and J ends, which lost 5 bases and 7 bases, there was a span of 17 bases. The CDR3 spans 15 residues. CDR3: CASSPTGLFGEKLFF. The CDR3 DNA sequence: TGTGCCAGCAGTCCTACAGGGTTATTTGGTGAAAAACTGTTTTTT.

V and J are TRBV28 and TRBJ2-7; a weak D match, TRBD2 (6 bases). The CDR3 is made up of 15 amino acids. Germline CDR1 MDHEN, CDR2 SYDVKM. V gave up 5 bases and J gave up 2 bases, with 16 bases separating them. CDR3 amino acids: CASSPRGARTYEQYF. DNA of the CDR3: TGTGCCAGCAGTCCCCGCGGGGCGCGGACCTACGAGCAGTACTTC.

CDR3 nucleotide sequence: TGTGCCAGCAGTGAAGCAGGACTCCGGGAGCTGTTTTTT. Translating it yields CASSEAGLRELFF. This rearrangement joins TRBV6-1 to TRBJ2-2, with a tentative D call TRBD2 (5 bases). The CDR3 consists of 13 residues. The germline V and J ends were trimmed by 0 bases and 9 bases, with 8 bases remaining between them. CDR1 and CDR2 from the germline V gene are MNHNS and SASEGT.

This chain connects TRBV4-1 to TRBJ2-5; 7 bases are a match to TRBD2. J was trimmed by 4 bases and V by 4 bases; bases with no gene match: 6. CDR3 length equals 14 residues. Looked up from germline, CDR1 is MGHRA and CDR2 is YSYEKL. CDR3 sequence (DNA): TGCGCCAGCAGCCCCTCGGGGGGTCCAGAGACCCAGTACTTC. This sequence encodes CASSPSGGPETQYF.

This clone was seen only a few times. The rearrangement uses TRBV19 and TRBJ2-1, with TRBD2 matching over 12 bases. The CDR3 contains 15 residues. Germline V gene data show CDR1 as LNHDA and CDR2 as SQIVND (reference sequence). V gave up 3 bases and J gave up 5 bases; unmatched junction bases: 2. This CDR3 is CASSIGLAGHNEQFF. In DNA, the CDR3 is TGTGCCAGTAGTATTGGACTAGCGGGACACAATGAGCAGTTCTTC. Filled out from reference TRBV19 and TRBJ2-1, the complete variable domain reads DGGITQSPKYLFRKEGQNVTLSCEQNLNHDAMYWYRQDPGQGLRLIYYSQIVNDFQKGDIAEGYSVSREKKESFPLTVTSAQKNPTAFYLCASSIGLAGHNEQFFGPGTRLTVL.

The J gene is TRBJ2-3, the V gene TRBV27, with TRBD2 matching over 10 bases. V lost 2 bases, J lost 3 bases, and 11 bases stayed unmatched. Germline V lookup: CDR1 MNHEY, CDR2 SMNVEV (reference sequence). The CDR3 sequence is 18 residues long. The DNA for the CDR3 is TGTGCCAGCAGTTTACGTCGCAGCGGGAGGGTCCTGACAGATACGCAGTATTTT. Protein product: CASSLRRSGRVLTDTQYF.

V usage is TRBV28 and J usage is TRBJ2-1; possible D gene TRBD2, 6 bases. Germline loops: CDR1 MDHEN, CDR2 SYDVKM. The CDR3 extends over 16 amino acids. V gave up 3 bases and J gave up 4 bases, with 16 bases separating them. CDR3 amino acids: CASSFTGREIYNEQFF. The CDR3 bases are TGTGCCAGCAGTTTTACCGGGAGAGAGATTTACAATGAGCAGTTCTTC.

The chain combines TRBV2 with TRBJ1-2; D perhaps matches TRBD1 (6 bases). Trimming removed 8 bases at V and 4 bases at J, with 20 bases between. The CDR3 consists of 15 residues. CDR1 is SNHLY and CDR2 is FYNNEI in the germline V gene. CDR3 sequence: CASGPTGPMGYGYTF. Here the CDR3 DNA reads TGTGCCAGCGGCCCAACAGGGCCGATGGGCTATGGCTACACCTTC.

This chain links TRBV4-1 with TRBJ2-7; 10 nucleotides line up with TRBD1. Germline-derived CDR1 and CDR2 are MGHRA and YSYEKL. Germline trimming cut 6 bases from V and 3 bases from J; bases unmatched to any gene: 8. The CDR3 spans 15 residues. CDR3 DNA: TGCGCCAGCAGTCACCCGGGACAGGGGCTCTACGAGCAGTACTTC. This codes for CASSHPGQGLYEQYF.

The J gene is TRBJ2-7, the V gene TRBV28; tentatively, D is TRBD1 (6 bases). CDR3 size: 14 residues. Trimming took 6 bases from V and 6 from J, leaving 18 bases between them. Germline CDR1 MDHEN, CDR2 SYDVKM. CDR3 loop: CASRGKTGFFEQYF. CDR3 DNA sequence: TGTGCCAGCAGGGGAAAGACAGGATTCTTCGAGCAGTACTTC.